The clone carrying this T cell receptor (beta chain) was detected once. Its antigen is undetermined. Noted treatment: some 20 received Ad26.COV2.S at low or high dose, single or two shots; 5 received placebo; per-sample allocation not given. Sampling was performed 63 days after the first vaccine or placebo injection. The V end was cut by 3 bases, the J end by 1 base, with 17 bases between. The germline CDR1 and CDR2 sequences are SGDLS and YYNGEE. The CDR3 sequence is 17 residues long. The data originate from a study of Ad26.COV2.S vaccination and SARS-CoV-2 variants. On the study more broadly: It was the COV1001 Ad26.COV2.S trial arm that included the donor. Once or twice, 56 days apart, Ad26.COV2.S was delivered intramuscularly. Study-wide results and caveats: Quantification of TCR breadth and depth may have yielded underestimates of total T cell responses. Vaccine and placebo groups showed comparable non-spike TCR breadth.

Libraries were prepared by immunoSEQ multiplex PCR; TCRdb keeps only in-frame clonotypes and omits some of them. The profile covers around 250,000 clones, with about 89% appearing a single time and around 3% taken by the ten largest. The chain has TRBV9 and TRBJ2-1; no reliable D call. The source was peripheral blood, collected in a trial of Ad26.COV2.S vaccine versus placebo. The clonotype comes from a person aged 18 to 65 who received the Ad26.COV2.S COVID-19 vaccine or a placebo. The CDR3 loop is CASSERLNSLSYNEQFF. CDR3 DNA sequence: TGTGCCAGCAGCGAACGGTTGAACAGCTTATCCTACAATGAGCAGTTCTTC.